A selection of T cell receptor beta chains follows, all from one sample in a study of identical twins. MiXCR, run by TCRdb on the 5' RACE reads, gives a single entry per CDR3 protein. The table records a few hundred thousand distinct CDR3 sequences, 6.5% of them present only once. These records were also assigned to another study, of T cells expressing NK-cell markers.

Sequencing was done on a sample of CD8+ T cells sorted from blood. The receptors were gathered from a woman younger than 35 in good health. Each CDR3 is given with its conserved first and last residue. The D gene is left open where the match is weak. Not every row has a clone size; where given, it reads once, few, many or a size class.

j_call v_call clone_size d_call cdr3_nt cdr3_aa
TRBJ1-3 TRBV12-3/TRBV12-4 many . TGTGCCAGCAGTCTAAACCACAGAACCCGCAACACCATATATTTT CASSLNHRTRNTIYF
TRBJ2-1 TRBV11-2 . . TGTGCCAGCAGCCCGCCGGGGAACGCCCGCAATGAGCAGTTCTTC CASSPPGNARNEQFF
TRBJ1-1 TRBV19 . TRBD1 TGTGCCAGTAGTATTCCCGGGACAGGGAACACTGAAGCTTTCTTT CASSIPGTGNTEAFF
TRBJ2-7 TRBV29-1 . TRBD2 TGCAGCGTGGAGGGCGGGACTAGCTCCTACGAGCAGTACTTC CSVEGGTSSYEQYF
TRBJ2-3 TRBV6-2/TRBV6-3 . . TGTGCCAGCAGTTACCAGCTAGCACCTAGCACAGATACGCAGTATTTT CASSYQLAPSTDTQYF
TRBJ2-1 TRBV30 many . TGTGCCTGGAGTGTCGGGACTTGGAAGTTCTTC CAWSVGTWKFF
TRBJ2-2 TRBV12-3/TRBV12-4 many TRBD2 TGTGCCAGCAGTCCCACTAGCGGGGGGAACACCGGGGAGCTGTTTTTT CASSPTSGGNTGELFF
TRBJ2-3 TRBV2 . TRBD2 TGTGCCAGCAGCTGGACTAGCGGGAGGCTTGATACGCAGTATTTT CASSWTSGRLDTQYF
TRBJ2-7 TRBV6-2/TRBV6-3 few . TGTGCCAGCATAAACGGGACATCGGCCTACGAGCAGTACTTC CASINGTSAYEQYF
TRBJ1-1 TRBV12-3/TRBV12-4 few . TGTGCCAGCAGTTTTGGGGGGGTCCCTGAAGCTTTCTTT CASSFGGVPEAFF